These 30 T cell receptor beta chains were sequenced from one sample in a study of T-cell memory formation after mild COVID-19. Via MiXCR, TCRdb re-called the 5' RACE reads, giving one row per CDR3 protein. Among roughly 280,000 distinct CDR3 sequences, around 16% were seen once, and the ten largest hold about a fifth. The material sequenced was PBMCs or a T cell subset sorted from them (not recorded which). These receptors were collected from a young man who had mild COVID-19 (a few samples of this study predate the infection). Cell type and time point are not known.

The chain recombines TRBV5-1 with TRBJ2-7; D is possibly TRBD2 (5 bases). CDR3 length equals 13 residues. CDR1 and CDR2 (germline): SGHRS, YFSETQ. Trimming removed 0 bases from V and 7 bases from J, with 11 bases in between. The CDR3 here is CASSLGGFDEQYV. The CDR3 coding sequence is TGCGCCAGCAGCTTGGGAGGGTTTGATGAGCAGTACGTC.

This clonotype was counted only a few times. V is TRBV12-3 or TRBV12-4 and J is TRBJ2-7; possible D gene TRBD2, 5 bases. This CDR3 has 12 amino acids. V lost 6 bases to trimming and J lost 0 bases, with 6 bases between them. As DNA, the CDR3 is TGTGCCAGCAGCGGGGACTCCTACGAGCAGTACTTC. This codes for CASSGDSYEQYF.

The chain recombines TRBV5-6 with TRBJ2-1; TRBD2 agrees at 10 bases. CDR3 length equals 15 residues. CDR1 is SGHDT and CDR2 is YYEEEE in the germline V gene. V lost 4 bases, J lost 2 bases, and 3 bases stayed unmatched. CDR3 residues: CASSGGTSAYNEQFF. In DNA, the CDR3 is TGTGCCAGCAGCGGCGGGACTAGCGCCTACAATGAGCAGTTCTTC.

This clonotype was picked up a small number of times. The genes are TRBV7-2 and TRBJ2-2, with D uncertain. In germline, CDR1 is SGHTA, CDR2 FQGNSA. The CDR3 loop spans 16 amino acids. V lost 2 bases to trimming and J lost 1 base, with 11 bases between them. The CDR3 reads CASSLNGALNTGELFF. The CDR3 DNA reads as TGTGCCAGCAGCTTAAACGGTGCCTTGAACACCGGGGAGCTGTTTTTT. Variable domain in full (rest from reference TRBV7-2 and TRBJ2-2): GAGVSQSPSNKVTEKGKDVELRCDPISGHTALYWYRQSLGQGLEFLIYFQGNSAPDKSGLPSDRFSAERTGGSVSTLTIQRTQQEDSAVYLCASSLNGALNTGELFFGEGSRLTVL.

This clonotype occurred a few times. This chain joins TRBV24-1 and TRBJ1-1; D not resolved. Germline CDR1 reads KGHDR; CDR2 reads SFDVKD. There are 11 residues in the CDR3. The V end lost 7 bases, the J end lost 6 bases, and 8 bases lay between the germline ends. The CDR3 spells CATRAGSEAFF. The CDR3 DNA is TGTGCCACCAGGGCCGGCTCTGAAGCTTTCTTT.

The chain joins TRBV5-1 to TRBJ2-3; 9 bases are shared with TRBD2. The V gene's germline CDR1 is SGHRS and CDR2 YFSETQ. V shed 2 bases, J shed 2 bases, and the junction held 3 bases outside the gene matches. CDR3 size: 15 residues. CDR3 loop: CASSFSSGNTDTQYF. CDR3 DNA sequence: TGCGCCAGCAGCTTCTCTAGCGGGAACACAGATACGCAGTATTTT.

There are many counts of this clonotype. The chain links TRBV7-8 to TRBJ1-5, with D hard to call. V lost 1 base, J lost 1 base, and 2 bases lay in between. This CDR3 contains 13 residues. Germline-derived CDR1 and CDR2 are SGHVS and FQNEAQ. The CDR3 reads CASSLDSNQPQHF. The CDR3 bases are TGTGCCAGCAGCTTAGACAGCAATCAGCCCCAGCATTTT.

Sample share makes this clonotype medium-sized. The chain has TRBV9 and TRBJ2-7, with D possibly TRBD2 on 5 matching bases. Trimming took 4 bases from V and 3 from J, leaving 14 bases between them. The CDR3 is 14 residues long. CDR1 and CDR2 (germline): SGDLS, YYNGEE. CDR3 DNA: TGTGCCAGCAGCTTAGCCGGGGATGACTACGAGCAGTACTTC. Translating gives CASSLAGDDYEQYF.

This clonotype was counted ten times or more. V and J are TRBV7-2 and TRBJ2-3; the D call may be TRBD1 or TRBD2 (5 bases each). V was pared by 1 base and J by 9 bases, with 14 bases between. The CDR3 loop spans 14 amino acids. Germline CDR1 is SGHTA and CDR2 is FQGNSA. The CDR3 coding sequence is TGTGCCAGCAGCTTAGACCGTGGGGGTAAGACGCAGTATTTT. Protein product: CASSLDRGGKTQYF.

This clonotype turned up a few times. The J gene is TRBJ1-4, the V gene TRBV4-3, with D perhaps matching TRBD1 (5 bases). V gave up 4 bases and J gave up 0 bases, with 12 bases separating them. CDR1 is LGHNA and CDR2 is YSLEER in the germline V gene. CDR3 length: 16 amino acids. The DNA of the CDR3 is TGCGCCAGCAGCCGGGGACGTATTGCAACTAATGAAAAACTGTTTTTT. It encodes CASSRGRIATNEKLFF.

The table lists this clonotype with many counts. This rearrangement joins TRBV12-3 or TRBV12-4 to TRBJ1-4; TRBD1 might be the D (6 bases). This CDR3 has 14 residues. V was pared by 6 bases and J by 4 bases, with 12 bases between. CDR3 nucleotides: TGTGCCAGCAGCCCCGGACAGATTAATGAAAAACTGTTTTTT. Protein product: CASSPGQINEKLFF.

This clonotype was recorded at least ten times. This rearrangement joins TRBV28 to TRBJ2-4, with TRBD2 matching over 7 bases. With V trimmed by 3 bases and J by 1 base, 9 bases remained unmatched. The CDR3 covers 17 residues. Per germline, CDR1 MDHEN and CDR2 SYDVKM. CDR3 DNA sequence: TGTGCCAGCAGTTTCTCATACGGGGGGAAGGCCAAAAACATTCAGTACTTC. Amino acid sequence: CASSFSYGGKAKNIQYF. Supplemented by reference TRBV28 and TRBJ2-4, the full variable domain reads DVKVTQSSRYLVKRTGEKVFLECVQDMDHENMFWYRQDPGLGLRLIYFSYDVKMKEKGDIPEGYSVSREKKERFSLILESASTNQTSMYLCASSFSYGGKAKNIQYFGAGTRLSVL.

CDR3 DNA sequence: TGCAGTGCTGTTACAGGTGGGAAGGAGACCCAGTACTTC. Its protein is CSAVTGGKETQYF. The chain is built from TRBV20-1 and TRBJ2-5; D might be TRBD1 (5 bases). V was shortened by 5 bases and J by 5 bases, with 15 bases between the two germline ends. Germline lookup yields CDR1 DFQATT and CDR2 SNEGSKA (reference sequence). CDR3 length: 13 amino acids.

In its sample, this clonotype was seen a few times. The CDR3 loop reads CATSDIPGADRAPTGELFF. The DNA of the CDR3 is TGTGCCACCAGTGATATACCGGGGGCGGACAGGGCCCCCACCGGGGAGCTGTTTTTT. J is TRBJ2-2 and V is TRBV24-1; TRBD1 aligns across 8 bases. The CDR3 runs to 19 residues. After removal of 3 bases from V and 4 bases from J, the junction contained 15 bases not matched to a gene. CDR1 and CDR2 (germline): KGHDR, SFDVKD.

This clonotype was detected ten times or more. The chain is built from TRBV5-1 and TRBJ2-5, with D unresolved. Trimming stripped 3 bases from V and 4 bases from J, with 13 bases between. The germline gives CDR1 SGHRS, CDR2 YFSETQ. The CDR3 extends over 14 amino acids. The CDR3 here is CASSSGPNGETQYF. Written as DNA, the CDR3 is TGCGCCAGCAGCTCAGGACCCAACGGAGAGACCCAGTACTTC. Drawing the rest from reference TRBV5-1 and TRBJ2-5, the complete variable domain is KAGVTQTPRYLIKTRGQQVTLSCSPISGHRSVSWYQQTPGQGLQFLFEYFSETQRNKGNFPGRFSGRQFSNSRSEMNVSTLELGDSALYLCASSSGPNGETQYFGPGTRLLVL.

This clonotype has just a few counts. The chain has TRBV12-5 and TRBJ2-3; 7 bases match TRBD2. The trim removed 7 bases at V and 3 bases at J, leaving 7 bases unmatched. Germline V lookup: CDR1 LGHNT, CDR2 FRNRAP. The CDR3 covers 14 residues. As DNA, the CDR3 is TGTGCTAGTGACAGCGGGGCGGAGACAGATACGCAGTATTTT. Translation gives CASDSGAETDTQYF. The variable domain in full, with the rest retrieved from reference TRBV12-5 and TRBJ2-3, is DARVTQTPRHKVTEMGQEVTMRCQPILGHNTVFWYRQTMMQGLELLAYFRNRAPLDDSGMPKDRFSAEMPDATLATLKIQPSEPRDSAVYFCASDSGAETDTQYFGPGTRLTVL.

The rearrangement links TRBV6-5 to TRBJ2-6; D ambiguous. Trimming took off 5 bases at V and 1 base at J, with 12 bases between the two ends. The CDR3 extends over 16 amino acids. Germline V gives CDR1 MNHEY, CDR2 SVGAGI. CDR3 nucleotide sequence: TGTGCCAGCAGTCCCCGACCCGAGTCTGGGGCCAACGTCCTGACTTTC. It encodes CASSPRPESGANVLTF.

This clonotype has just a few counts. This rearrangement joins TRBV6-2 or TRBV6-3 to TRBJ2-7; TRBD1 is a possible D gene (6 bases). In germline, CDR1 is MNHEY, CDR2 SVGEGT. V was clipped by 4 bases and J by 3 bases, with 13 bases between them. The CDR3 is 14 residues long. In nucleotides, the CDR3 is TGTGCCAGCAGTTTATACAGGGCTTTCTACGAGCAGTACTTC. This translates into CASSLYRAFYEQYF.

The chain recombines TRBV20-1 with TRBJ2-5; perhaps D is TRBD1 or TRBD2 (5 bases each). Germline CDR1 reads DFQATT; CDR2 reads SNEGSKA (reference sequence). This CDR3 region has 13 residues. V was cut by 4 bases and J by 2 bases, with 11 bases left in between. CDR3 DNA: TGCAGTGCTACGGGGACCAGACAAGAGACCCAGTACTTC. Protein sequence: CSATGTRQETQYF.

The table lists this clonotype with a few counts. The chain recombines TRBV2 with TRBJ2-1; no reliable D call. The ends were cut back, 8 bases at V and 4 bases at J, with 9 bases in the middle. Germline CDR1 is SNHLY and CDR2 is FYNNEI. This CDR3 is built from 12 residues. CDR3: CASLGPYNEQFF. CDR3 in DNA: TGTGCCAGCTTAGGACCATACAATGAGCAGTTCTTC.

The chain combines TRBV7-9 with TRBJ2-5; D not resolved. The CDR3 loop spans 14 amino acids. Germline values: CDR1 SEHNR, CDR2 FQNEAQ (reference sequence). The V end lost 5 bases, the J end lost 2 bases, and 12 bases lay between the germline ends. CDR3 protein: CASSADWRQETQYF. Written as DNA, the CDR3 is TGTGCCAGCAGCGCCGACTGGAGACAAGAGACCCAGTACTTC.

The rearrangement links TRBV7-9 to TRBJ2-3; 10 nucleotides match TRBD1. Germline V gene lookup returns CDR1 SEHNR and CDR2 FQNEAQ (reference sequence). The ends lost 6 bases at V and 2 bases at J; junction bases unmatched: 5. The CDR3 spans 15 residues. This chain's CDR3 is CASSWTGGTTDTQYF. For the CDR3, the DNA is TGTGCCAGCAGTTGGACAGGGGGAACCACAGATACGCAGTATTTT.

This clonotype was counted only a few times. The genes are TRBV14 and TRBJ2-5; D is unclear. Trimming left V 0 bases short and J 0 bases short, with 11 bases between. CDR1 is SGHDN, CDR2 FVKESK, per germline. The CDR3 has 16 residues. The CDR3 region has the DNA TGTGCCAGCAGCCAAGATATGTTACAGTACCAAGAGACCCAGTACTTC. As protein: CASSQDMLQYQETQYF.

V gene TRBV27 combines with J gene TRBJ2-3, with TRBD2 as a possible D gene (6 bases). There are 13 residues in the CDR3. CDR1 is MNHEY and CDR2 is SMNVEV in the germline V gene (reference sequence). Trimming removed 3 bases from V and 6 bases from J, with 10 bases in between. Written as DNA, the CDR3 is TGTGCCAGCAGTTTTCCGGGACTGGATACGCAGTATTTT. Its translation: CASSFPGLDTQYF.

This chain uses TRBV12-3 or TRBV12-4 with TRBJ2-7; 9 bases line up with TRBD1. CDR3 length: 14 amino acids. The J segment lost 3 bases and the V segment lost 3 bases, leaving 3 bases of the junction unmatched. In DNA form, the CDR3 reads TGTGCCAGCAGTTTCGAGACAGGGGGCTACGAGCAGTACTTC. Translated, it gives CASSFETGGYEQYF.

The chain links TRBV5-1 to TRBJ2-5, with 7 nucleotides matching TRBD2. Germline CDR1 SGHRS, CDR2 YFSETQ. Trimming removed 9 bases from V and 1 base from J; junction bases left unmatched: 9. The CDR3 runs 14 residues. The CDR3 region is CATAGEGPQETQYF. For the CDR3, the DNA is TGCGCCACCGCGGGGGAAGGTCCCCAAGAGACCCAGTACTTC.

This clonotype was seen only once. The rearrangement uses TRBV11-2 and TRBJ2-2; D gene uncertain. There are 14 residues in the CDR3. The germline gives CDR1 SGHAT, CDR2 FQNNGV. Trimming pared 2 bases from V and 6 bases from J, leaving 10 bases between. The CDR3 here is CASSLRQRAGELFF. The DNA of the CDR3 is TGTGCCAGCAGCTTACGCCAGCGAGCCGGGGAGCTGTTTTTT.

The table lists this clonotype with a few counts. The V gene is TRBV19, the J gene TRBJ2-5, with D unclear. CDR1 is LNHDA, CDR2 SQIVND, per germline (reference sequence). The V end lost 5 bases, the J end lost 2 bases, and 12 bases lay between the germline ends. CDR3 size: 14 residues. CDR3 nucleotide sequence: TGTGCCAGTAGTCCGCGGACGGCGCAAGAGACCCAGTACTTC. This encodes CASSPRTAQETQYF.

The chain carries TRBV6-5 and TRBJ2-5; 9 nucleotides agree with TRBD2. This CDR3 has 15 amino acids. V shed 6 bases, J shed 2 bases, and the junction held 7 bases outside the gene matches. Germline values: CDR1 MNHEY, CDR2 SVGAGI. The CDR3 protein is CASSPLAGSQETQYF. The DNA for the CDR3 is TGTGCCAGCAGCCCCCTAGCGGGGAGTCAAGAGACCCAGTACTTC.

This sequence joins TRBV6-2 or TRBV6-3 and TRBJ1-1; 8 bases fit TRBD1. This CDR3 comprises 15 residues. Germline-derived CDR1 and CDR2 are MNHEY and SVGEGT. V was clipped by 0 bases and J by 5 bases; unmatched bases: 5. CDR3 sequence (DNA): TGTGCCAGCAGTTACTCCAGGGGGCGATTAACTGAAGCTTTCTTT. It specifies CASSYSRGRLTEAFF.